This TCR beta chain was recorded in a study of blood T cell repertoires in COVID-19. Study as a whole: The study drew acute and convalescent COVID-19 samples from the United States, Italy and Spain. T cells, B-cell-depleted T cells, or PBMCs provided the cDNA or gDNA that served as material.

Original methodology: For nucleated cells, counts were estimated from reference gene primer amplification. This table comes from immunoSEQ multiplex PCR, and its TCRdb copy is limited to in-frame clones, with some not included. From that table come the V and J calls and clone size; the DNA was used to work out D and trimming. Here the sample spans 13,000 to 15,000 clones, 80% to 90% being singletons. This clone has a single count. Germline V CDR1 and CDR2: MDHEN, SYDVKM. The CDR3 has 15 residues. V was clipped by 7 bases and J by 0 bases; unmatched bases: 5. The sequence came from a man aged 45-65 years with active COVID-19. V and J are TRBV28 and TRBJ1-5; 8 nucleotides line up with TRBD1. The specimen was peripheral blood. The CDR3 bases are TGTGCCAGCACCCCAGGGGGCGTTAGCAATCAGCCCCAGCATTTT. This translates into CASTPGGVSNQPQHF. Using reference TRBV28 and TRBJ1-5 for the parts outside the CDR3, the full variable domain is DVKVTQSSRYLVKRTGEKVFLECVQDMDHENMFWYRQDPGLGLRLIYFSYDVKMKEKGDIPEGYSVSREKKERFSLILESASTNQTSMYLCASTPGGVSNQPQHFGDGTRLSIL.